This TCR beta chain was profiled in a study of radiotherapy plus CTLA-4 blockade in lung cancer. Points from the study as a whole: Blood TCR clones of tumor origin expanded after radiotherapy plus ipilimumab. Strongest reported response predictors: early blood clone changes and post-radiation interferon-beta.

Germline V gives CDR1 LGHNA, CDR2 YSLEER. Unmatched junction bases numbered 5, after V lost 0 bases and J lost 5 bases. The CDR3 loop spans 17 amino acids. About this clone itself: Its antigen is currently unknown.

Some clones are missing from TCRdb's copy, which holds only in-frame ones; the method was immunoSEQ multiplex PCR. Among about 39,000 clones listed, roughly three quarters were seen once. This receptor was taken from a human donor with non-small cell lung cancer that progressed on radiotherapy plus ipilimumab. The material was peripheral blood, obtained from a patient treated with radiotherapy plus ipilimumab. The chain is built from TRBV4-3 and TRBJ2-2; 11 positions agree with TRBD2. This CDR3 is CASSQEYSGGATGELFF. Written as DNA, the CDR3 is TGCGCCAGCAGCCAAGAGTATAGCGGGGGGGCAACCGGGGAGCTGTTTTTT.